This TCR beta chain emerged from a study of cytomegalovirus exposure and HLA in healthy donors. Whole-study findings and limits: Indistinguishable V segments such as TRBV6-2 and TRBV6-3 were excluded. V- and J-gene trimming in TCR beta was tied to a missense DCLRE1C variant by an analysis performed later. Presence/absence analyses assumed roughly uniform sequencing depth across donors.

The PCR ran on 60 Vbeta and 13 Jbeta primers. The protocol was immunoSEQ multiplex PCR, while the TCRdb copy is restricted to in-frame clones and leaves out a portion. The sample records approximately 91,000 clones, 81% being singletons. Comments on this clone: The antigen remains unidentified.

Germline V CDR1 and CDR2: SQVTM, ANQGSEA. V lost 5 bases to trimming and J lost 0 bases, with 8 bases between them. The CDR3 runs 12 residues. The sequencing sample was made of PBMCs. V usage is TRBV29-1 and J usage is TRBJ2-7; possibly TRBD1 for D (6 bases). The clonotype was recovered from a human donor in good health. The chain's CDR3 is CSVRDTSYEQYF. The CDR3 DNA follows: TGCAGCGTTCGGGACACCTCCTACGAGCAGTACTTC.